The 23 T cell receptor beta chains in this list originate from one sample, sequenced in a study of blood T cell repertoires in COVID-19. Sequencing was performed with immunoSEQ multiplex PCR; in TCRdb, only in-frame clones are kept and a portion is missing. This sample carries fewer than 200,000 clones, approximately 90% of them seen once, and the ten largest clones take 0.8% to 1%. The sample taken for sequencing was peripheral blood. Every receptor here comes from a young woman who had recovered from COVID-19.

The chain uses TRBV7-8 and TRBJ2-3; D remains unclear. Trimming shortened V by 5 bases and J by 4 bases, and 7 bases separated the two germline ends. In germline, CDR1 is SGHVS, CDR2 FQNEAQ. This CDR3 has 12 residues. The CDR3, as DNA: TGTGCCAGCAGCCAAGAGGCAGATACGCAGTATTTT. Translating it yields CASSQEADTQYF.

This rearrangement joins TRBV24-1 to TRBJ1-2; D is possibly TRBD1 (6 bases). The germline CDR1 and CDR2 sequences are KGHDR and SFDVKD. There are 13 residues in the CDR3. V was pared by 7 bases and J by 8 bases, with 16 bases between. CDR3 DNA: TGTGCCACCAGCCGGCGGGGGGCTGAGGGCTACACCTTC. Translation: CATSRRGAEGYTF.

As to this clone: Other DNA sequences from this sample encode an identical CDR3 as well. The chain joins TRBV9 to TRBJ2-3; D remains unclear. This CDR3 has 11 residues. Deletions cut 3 bases from V and 5 bases from J, with 4 bases between. CDR1 is SGDLS, CDR2 YYNGEE, per germline. The CDR3 protein is CASSAGDTQYF. In DNA form, the CDR3 reads TGTGCCAGCAGCGCGGGAGATACGCAGTATTTT.

The gene calls are TRBV2 and TRBJ2-7, with a tentative D call TRBD2 (5 bases). The length of the CDR3 is 11 residues. Between the trimmed V and J ends, which lost 7 bases and 6 bases, there was a span of 10 bases. Germline values: CDR1 SNHLY, CDR2 FYNNEI. For the CDR3, the DNA is TGTGCCAGCATTTTCGGAGGCGAGCAGTACTTC. Translation: CASIFGGEQYF.

The genes are TRBV5-5 and TRBJ1-2; 8 bases agree with TRBD1. V dropped 0 bases and J dropped 2; count of bases not matched to a gene: 12. The CDR3 runs to 18 residues. Per the germline V gene, CDR1 is SGHKS and CDR2 is YYEKEE (reference sequence). The CDR3, as DNA: TGTGCCAGCAGCTTGGGGGTTGGACAGGGCCTACTCAACTATGGCTACACCTTC. Translation gives CASSLGVGQGLLNYGYTF. Full variable domain (missing parts from reference TRBV5-5 and TRBJ1-2): DAGVTQSPTHLIKTRGQQVTLRCSPISGHKSVSWYQQVLGQGPQFIFQYYEKEERGRGNFPDRFSARQFPNYSSELNVNALLLGDSALYLCASSLGVGQGLLNYGYTFGSGTRLTVV.

The V call is TRBV7-2, the J call TRBJ2-7; TRBD2 aligns across 8 bases. V shed 0 bases and J 7 bases; nucleotides not matched to a gene: 14. The germline gives CDR1 SGHTA, CDR2 FQGNSA. The CDR3 contains 17 residues. CDR3 sequence reads: CASSLARGRGGHGEQYF. CDR3 DNA sequence: TGTGCCAGCAGCTTAGCCCGGGGACGGGGGGGCCATGGTGAGCAGTACTTC. The variable domain in full, with the rest retrieved from reference TRBV7-2 and TRBJ2-7, is GAGVSQSPSNKVTEKGKDVELRCDPISGHTALYWYRQSLGQGLEFLIYFQGNSAPDKSGLPSDRFSAERTGGSVSTLTIQRTQQEDSAVYLCASSLARGRGGHGEQYFGPGTRLTVT.

This chain uses TRBV24-1 with TRBJ2-1, with 9 bases aligning to TRBD2. Germline V gene sequence: CDR1 KGHDR, CDR2 SFDVKD. Germline trimming cut 7 bases from V and 6 bases from J; bases unmatched to any gene: 12. This CDR3 has 16 residues. The chain's CDR3 is CATRATAGGTSNEQFF. CDR3 nucleotides: TGTGCCACCAGAGCGACAGCGGGGGGAACTAGCAATGAGCAGTTCTTC.

V usage is TRBV5-1 and J usage is TRBJ1-2; TRBD1 is a possible D gene (6 bases). Germline-derived CDR1 and CDR2 are SGHRS and YFSETQ. V lost 0 bases, J lost 0 bases, and 6 bases lay in between. The CDR3 runs to 14 residues. The CDR3 is CASSLGDTNYGYTF. The CDR3 region has the DNA TGCGCCAGCAGCTTGGGGGACACTAACTATGGCTACACCTTC.

This clone was found once. The chain links TRBV30 to TRBJ2-7; unclear D gene. This CDR3 spans 13 amino acids. Trimming took off 1 base at V and 4 bases at J, with 11 bases between the two ends. Germline V gene lookup returns CDR1 GTSNPN and CDR2 SVGIG (reference sequence). CDR3 sequence: CAWSEESRYEQYV. CDR3 bases: TGTGCCTGGAGTGAGGAAAGCAGGTACGAGCAGTACGTC.

This clone was seen a few times. The chain recombines TRBV28 with TRBJ2-2, with D unclear. Germline loops: CDR1 MDHEN, CDR2 SYDVKM. The CDR3 extends over 14 amino acids. Trimming took off 2 bases at V and 4 bases at J, with 8 bases between the two ends. The CDR3 DNA reads TGTGCCAGCAGTTTAAACAGTGCCACCGGGGAGCTGTTTTTT. This encodes CASSLNSATGELFF.

V gene TRBV24-1 combines with J gene TRBJ2-2; 11 bases align to TRBD2. CDR3 length: 20 residues. The V and J ends lost 3 bases and 5 bases, in that order; junction bases with no gene match: 16. Per germline, CDR1 KGHDR and CDR2 SFDVKD. CDR3 region: CATSDRRVTSGSSLTGELFF. For the CDR3, the DNA is TGTGCCACCAGTGATAGGAGGGTAACTAGCGGGAGTAGCTTGACCGGGGAGCTGTTTTTT.

The J gene is TRBJ2-1, the V gene TRBV4-2, with D uncertain. V lost 4 bases, J lost 7 bases, and 17 bases lay in between. The germline V gene encodes CDR1 LGHNA and CDR2 YNFKEQ. The CDR3 is made up of 15 amino acids. In nucleotides, the CDR3 is TGTGCCAGCAGCCCTCTAGACCGCCCTGGGAATGAGCAGTTCTTC. Its protein is CASSPLDRPGNEQFF.

The V call is TRBV11-2, the J call TRBJ1-1; D remains ambiguous. CDR3 length equals 14 residues. In germline, CDR1 is SGHAT, CDR2 FQNNGV. The V end was cut by 6 bases, the J end by 5 bases, with 16 bases between. In DNA, the CDR3 is TGTGCCAGCAGAGACGAGCGGGGAGGGACTGAAGCTTTCTTT. Its translation: CASRDERGGTEAFF.

The chain employs TRBV3-1 (or the pseudogene TRBV3-2) and TRBJ2-5; TRBD2 agrees at 7 bases. Per germline, CDR1 LGHDT and CDR2 YNNKEL (reference sequence). CDR3 length equals 20 residues. The ends lost 1 base at V and 5 bases at J; junction bases unmatched: 22. CDR3 sequence: CASSQAQLERGGRSRETQYF. The CDR3 region has the DNA TGTGCCAGCAGCCAAGCCCAACTCGAGCGGGGAGGCCGATCAAGGGAGACCCAGTACTTC.

The gene calls are TRBV4-3 and TRBJ1-2; D possibly corresponds to TRBD1 (5 bases). Trimming shortened V by 0 bases and J by 1 base, and 9 bases separated the two germline ends. The germline V gene encodes CDR1 LGHNA and CDR2 YSLEER. The CDR3 spans 15 residues. For the CDR3, the DNA is TGCGCCAGCAGCCAAGATCGGGGGAGTAACTATGGCTACACCTTC. Translation gives CASSQDRGSNYGYTF.

The J gene is TRBJ2-5, the V gene TRBV7-9; 11 bases line up with TRBD1. Germline V gives CDR1 SEHNR, CDR2 FQNEAQ (reference sequence). V lost 6 bases, J lost 2 bases, and 8 bases stayed unmatched. There are 16 residues in the CDR3. The CDR3 nucleotides are TGTGCCAGCAGTCCCCTCCGGGACAGGGGGCAAGAGACCCAGTACTTC. Amino acids: CASSPLRDRGQETQYF.

The chain links TRBV4-2 to TRBJ1-5; D gene ambiguous. The CDR3 has 13 residues. Trimming stripped 1 base from V and 12 bases from J, with 13 bases between. Germline CDR1 is LGHNA and CDR2 is YNFKEQ. CDR3: CASSQGEDGDQHF. CDR3 in DNA: TGTGCCAGCAGCCAAGGGGAGGACGGGGACCAGCATTTT.

The chain is built from TRBV5-1 and TRBJ2-1, with D perhaps matching TRBD2 (7 bases). V was shortened by 7 bases and J by 6 bases, with 20 bases between the two germline ends. From germline, CDR1 is SGHRS and CDR2 YFSETQ. This CDR3 region has 15 residues. CDR3 in DNA: TGCGCCAGCTCACAGGGTAGTGGCGGGAGCAATGAGCAGTTCTTC. Translating gives CASSQGSGGSNEQFF.

This clone was observed a single time. The chain recombines TRBV7-2 with TRBJ1-6; perhaps TRBD1 as D (6 bases). From germline, CDR1 is SGHTA and CDR2 FQGNSA. The CDR3 sequence is 15 residues long. V lost 2 bases and J lost 4, with 9 bases in between. In DNA, the CDR3 is TGTGCCAGCAGCTTACGGGACACTTATAATTCACCCCTCCACTTT. This sequence encodes CASSLRDTYNSPLHF.

The chain recombines TRBV4-1 with TRBJ2-3, with D possibly TRBD1 on 6 matching bases. Trimming stripped 2 bases from V and 1 base from J, with 13 bases between. The CDR3 extends over 16 amino acids. The germline gives CDR1 MGHRA, CDR2 YSYEKL. CDR3 DNA: TGCGCCAGCAGCCAACAACAGGGTGGGGGCACAGATACGCAGTATTTT. As protein: CASSQQQGGGTDTQYF.

V gene TRBV9 combines with J gene TRBJ1-3, with 7 bases matching TRBD1. There are 15 residues in the CDR3. The germline V gene has CDR1 SGDLS and CDR2 YYNGEE. Trimming cost V 2 bases and J 0 bases; bases outside gene matches: 2. CDR3 residues: CASSVTGDSGNTIYF. The CDR3 DNA follows: TGTGCCAGCAGCGTCACAGGGGACTCTGGAAACACCATATATTTT.

The CDR3 DNA follows: TGTGCCAGCAGCTTAAACGGGGGATTCACCGGGGAGCTGTTTTTT. Its protein product is CASSLNGGFTGELFF. This chain links TRBV7-3 with TRBJ2-2, with D possibly TRBD2 on 6 matching bases. Between the trimmed V and J ends, which lost 1 base and 4 bases, there was a span of 10 bases. The length of the CDR3 is 15 residues. The germline CDR1 and CDR2 sequences are SGHTA and FQGTGA.

This sequence joins TRBV5-1 and TRBJ2-7; 8 bases are a match to TRBD1. The V gene's germline CDR1 is SGHRS and CDR2 YFSETQ. Trimming at V came to 3 bases and at J to 2 bases, leaving 4 bases not matched to a gene. This CDR3 comprises 14 residues. The CDR3 is CASSSADRAYEQYF. The CDR3 DNA is TGCGCCAGCAGCTCGGCGGACAGGGCCTACGAGCAGTACTTC.